The 8 T cell receptor beta chains listed next were all sequenced from one sample in a study of cytomegalovirus exposure and HLA in healthy donors (dated by TCRdb to about 2017). The library was produced with the immunoSEQ multiplex PCR assay. The multiplex PCR relied on a mix of 60 forward primers for TCR Vbeta segments and 13 reverse primers for TCR Jbeta segments. TCRdb re-hosts the immuneACCESS table, in-frame sequences only. Its copies lack some clones; in the studies checked, an unresolved V gene accounts for under half of them, and the cause for the rest is not known. In this sample the table shows roughly 100,000 clones, around three quarters of which occur a single time. The biggest ten clones account for around 6.4% of the sample. Material: PBMCs. The receptors originated from a woman in her fifties or sixties in good health and CMV-seropositive.

The J gene is TRBJ2-3, the V gene TRBV9; TRBD2 aligns across 8 bases. The CDR3 length is 17 residues. V shed 2 bases, J shed 2 bases, and the junction held 10 bases outside the gene matches. Germline lookup yields CDR1 SGDLS and CDR2 YYNGEE. The CDR3 spells CASSVNPLRGATDTQYF. The CDR3 DNA is TGTGCCAGCAGCGTCAACCCTTTGCGGGGGGCCACAGATACGCAGTATTTT. The variable domain in full, completed from reference TRBV9 and TRBJ2-3, reads DSGVTQTPKHLITATGQRVTLRCSPRSGDLSVYWYQQSLDQGLQFLIQYYNGEERAKGNILERFSAQQFPDLHSELNLSSLELGDSALYFCASSVNPLRGATDTQYFGPGTRLTVL.

The chain couples TRBV21-1 to TRBJ1-4; the table gives TRBD1 as D, unverified against the DNA. TRBV21-1 is a documented pseudogene. The CDR3 extends over 15 amino acids. CDR3 loop: CASTFDRVENEKLFF. The DNA of the CDR3 is TGTGCCAGCACCTTCGACAGGGTAGAAAATGAAAAACTGTTTTTT.

The CDR3 spells CASSSDRRGLINNEQFF. In nucleotides, the CDR3 is TGTGCCAGTAGCTCGGACAGGCGAGGCCTGATAAACAATGAGCAGTTCTTC. This chain joins TRBV19 and TRBJ2-1, with 7 positions matching TRBD1. This CDR3 comprises 17 residues. Germline assignment: CDR1 LNHDA and CDR2 SQIVND (reference sequence). Trimming cost V 6 bases and J 5 bases; bases outside gene matches: 16.

The chain couples TRBV2 to TRBJ1-6; a weak D match, TRBD1 (5 bases). The CDR3 runs to 16 residues. With 3 bases removed from V and 6 bases from J, the gap between germline ends came to 15 bases. CDR1 is SNHLY, CDR2 FYNNEI, per germline. CDR3 DNA sequence: TGTGCCAGCAGTGAGAAGGGCAGGGATACTAATTCACCCCTCCACTTT. Protein: CASSEKGRDTNSPLHF.

The chain has TRBV7-9 and TRBJ2-2, with 7 bases matching TRBD1. Losses at the gene ends were 5 bases for V and 3 bases for J; bases not matched to a gene: 3. Germline V CDR1 and CDR2: SEHNR, FQNEAQ (reference sequence). The CDR3 is made up of 14 amino acids. In DNA, the CDR3 is TGTGCCAGCAGCCTTACAGGGGACACCGGGGAGCTGTTTTTT. The encoded protein is CASSLTGDTGELFF.

The chain couples TRBV18 to TRBJ2-2; 9 bases map to TRBD1. CDR1 is KGHSH, CDR2 LQKENI, per germline. Losses at the gene ends were 3 bases for V and 5 bases for J; bases not matched to a gene: 7. CDR3 length: 16 amino acids. In nucleotides, the CDR3 is TGTGCCAGCTCACCTTTGGGGACAGGGATTACCGGGGAGCTGTTTTTT. Its protein product is CASSPLGTGITGELFF. The full variable domain, completed using reference TRBV18 and TRBJ2-2, is NAGVMQNPRHLVRRRGQEARLRCSPMKGHSHVYWYRQLPEEGLKFMVYLQKENIIDESGMPKERFSAEFPKEGPSILRIQQVVRGDSAAYFCASSPLGTGITGELFFGEGSRLTVL.

The DNA for the CDR3 is TGCGCCAGCAGACTAGGGACAGGGAGGGATGAGACCCAGTACTTC. It specifies CASRLGTGRDETQYF. The chain is built from TRBV5-1 and TRBJ2-5; TRBD1 matches 9 bases. Looked up from germline, CDR1 is SGHRS and CDR2 is YFSETQ. V lost 5 bases, J lost 5 bases, and 10 bases stayed unmatched. The CDR3 sequence is 15 residues long.

The V call is TRBV5-8, the J call TRBJ2-4; no reliable D call. CDR1 is SGHTS, CDR2 YDEGEE, per germline. V lost 0 bases and J 1 base, leaving 8 bases between the germline ends. The CDR3 has 15 amino acids. DNA of the CDR3: TGTGCCAGCAGCTTGGCCGGTACGGCCAAAAACATTCAGTACTTC. Translation: CASSLAGTAKNIQYF.